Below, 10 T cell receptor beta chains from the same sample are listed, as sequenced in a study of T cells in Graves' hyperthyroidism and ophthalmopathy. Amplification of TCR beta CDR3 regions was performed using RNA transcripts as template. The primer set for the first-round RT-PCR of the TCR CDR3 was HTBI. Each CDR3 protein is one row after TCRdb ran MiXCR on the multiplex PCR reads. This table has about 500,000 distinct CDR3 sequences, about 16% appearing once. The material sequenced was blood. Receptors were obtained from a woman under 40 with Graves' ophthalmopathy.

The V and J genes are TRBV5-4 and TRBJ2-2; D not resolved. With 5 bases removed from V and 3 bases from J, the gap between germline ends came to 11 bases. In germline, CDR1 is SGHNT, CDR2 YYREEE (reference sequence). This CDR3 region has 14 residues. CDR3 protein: CASSPADYTGELFF. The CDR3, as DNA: TGTGCCAGCAGTCCTGCAGATTACACCGGGGAGCTGTTTTTT.

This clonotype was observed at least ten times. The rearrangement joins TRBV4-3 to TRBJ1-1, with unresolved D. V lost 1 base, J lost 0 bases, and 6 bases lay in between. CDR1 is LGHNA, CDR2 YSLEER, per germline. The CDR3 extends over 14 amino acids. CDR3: CASSQGVMNTEAFF. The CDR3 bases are TGCGCCAGCAGCCAAGGTGTCATGAACACTGAAGCTTTCTTT.

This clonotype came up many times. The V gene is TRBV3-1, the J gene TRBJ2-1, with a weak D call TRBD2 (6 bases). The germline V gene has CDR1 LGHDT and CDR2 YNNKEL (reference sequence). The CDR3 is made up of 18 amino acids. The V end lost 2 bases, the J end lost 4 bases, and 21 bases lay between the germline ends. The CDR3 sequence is CASSQRSARETTYNEQFF. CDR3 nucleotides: TGTGCCAGCAGCCAACGATCTGCTCGGGAGACCACATACAATGAGCAGTTCTTC.

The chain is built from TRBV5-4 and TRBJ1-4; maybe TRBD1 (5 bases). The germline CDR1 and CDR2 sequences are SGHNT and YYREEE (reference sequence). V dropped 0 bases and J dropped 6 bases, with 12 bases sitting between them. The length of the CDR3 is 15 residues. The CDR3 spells CASSLGGHRDEKLFF. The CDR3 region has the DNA TGTGCCAGCAGCTTGGGAGGACATCGGGATGAAAAACTGTTTTTT.

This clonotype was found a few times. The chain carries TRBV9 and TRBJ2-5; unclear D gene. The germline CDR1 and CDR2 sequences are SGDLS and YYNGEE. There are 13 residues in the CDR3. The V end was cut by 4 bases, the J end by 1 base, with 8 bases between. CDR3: CASSSRTQETQYF. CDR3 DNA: TGTGCCAGCAGCTCCCGGACCCAAGAGACCCAGTACTTC.

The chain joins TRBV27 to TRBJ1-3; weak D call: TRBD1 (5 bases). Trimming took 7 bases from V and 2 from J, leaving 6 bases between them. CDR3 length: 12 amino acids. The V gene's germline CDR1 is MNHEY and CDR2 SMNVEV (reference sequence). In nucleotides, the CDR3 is TGTGCCAGCACGGGGCCTGGAAACACCATATATTTT. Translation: CASTGPGNTIYF.

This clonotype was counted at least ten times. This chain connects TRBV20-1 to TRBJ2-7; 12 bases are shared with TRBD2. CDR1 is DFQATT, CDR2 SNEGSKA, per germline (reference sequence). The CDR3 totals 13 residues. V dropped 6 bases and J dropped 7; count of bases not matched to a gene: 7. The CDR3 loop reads CSAPTSGSLEQYF. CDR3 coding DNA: TGCAGTGCCCCGACTAGCGGGAGTCTGGAGCAGTACTTC.

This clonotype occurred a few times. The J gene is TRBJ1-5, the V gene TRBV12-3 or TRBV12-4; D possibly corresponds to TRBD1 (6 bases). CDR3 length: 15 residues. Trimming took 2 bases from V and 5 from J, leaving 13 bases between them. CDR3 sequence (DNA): TGTGCCAGCAGTTTAAGGACAGCCCTTGATCAGCCCCAGCATTTT. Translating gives CASSLRTALDQPQHF.

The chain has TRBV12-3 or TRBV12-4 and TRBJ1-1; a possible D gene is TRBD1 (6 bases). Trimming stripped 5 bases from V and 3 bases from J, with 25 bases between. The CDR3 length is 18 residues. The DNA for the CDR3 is TGTGCCAGCAGTCCCTGGTTGCAGGGGAGATCATTCGACACTGAAGCTTTCTTT. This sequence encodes CASSPWLQGRSFDTEAFF.

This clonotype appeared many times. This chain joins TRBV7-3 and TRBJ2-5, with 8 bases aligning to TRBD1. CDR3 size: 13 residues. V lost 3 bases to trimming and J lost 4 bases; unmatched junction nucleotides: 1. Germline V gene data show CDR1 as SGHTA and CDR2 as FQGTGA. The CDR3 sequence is CASSFGTGETQYF. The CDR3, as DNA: TGTGCCAGCAGCTTTGGGACAGGAGAGACCCAGTACTTC.